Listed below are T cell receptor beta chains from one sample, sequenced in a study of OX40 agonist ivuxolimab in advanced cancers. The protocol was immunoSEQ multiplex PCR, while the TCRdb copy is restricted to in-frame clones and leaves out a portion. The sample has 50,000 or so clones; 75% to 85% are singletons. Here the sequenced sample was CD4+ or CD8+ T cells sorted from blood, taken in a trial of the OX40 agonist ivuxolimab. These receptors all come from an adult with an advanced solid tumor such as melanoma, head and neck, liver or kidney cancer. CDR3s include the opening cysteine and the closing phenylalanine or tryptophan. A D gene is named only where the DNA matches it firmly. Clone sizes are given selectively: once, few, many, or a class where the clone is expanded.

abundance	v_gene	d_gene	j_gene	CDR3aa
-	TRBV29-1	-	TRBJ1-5	CSVQTSGGNQPQHF
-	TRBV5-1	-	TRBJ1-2	CASSPGVALNNYGYTF
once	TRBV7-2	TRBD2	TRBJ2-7	CASSFKTSGGSEQYF
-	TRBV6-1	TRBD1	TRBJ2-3	CASKTGEDTQYF
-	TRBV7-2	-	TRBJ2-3	CASSLRPWLTDTQYF
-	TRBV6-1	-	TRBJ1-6	CAVVQGSHYNSPLHF
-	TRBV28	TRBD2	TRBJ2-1	CASSWGLADSYNEQFF
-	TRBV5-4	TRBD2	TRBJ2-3	CASSLGLAGEDTQYF
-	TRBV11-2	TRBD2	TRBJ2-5	CASSELAGDWETQYF
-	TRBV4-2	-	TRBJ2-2	CASSQRARKTGSPNPSNTGELFF
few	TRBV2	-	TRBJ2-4	CASSRVGQPGVENIQYF
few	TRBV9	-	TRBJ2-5	CASSVGRRDQETQYF
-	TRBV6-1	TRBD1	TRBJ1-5	CASDPGTGGLQPQHF
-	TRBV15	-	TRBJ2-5	CATSRGGGGAETQYF
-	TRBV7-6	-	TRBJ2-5	CASSADSFGEETQYF
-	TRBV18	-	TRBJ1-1	CASFTSGDTEAFF